This T cell receptor beta chain was sequenced during a study of T cells during gluten challenge in celiac disease (dated by TCRdb to the late 2010s). The study in broad terms: Blood was collected at baseline, day 6 and day 14 of the challenge, and duodenal biopsies at baseline and day 14. Single-cell libraries were sequenced paired-end 250 bp and bulk libraries paired-end 300 bp on the Illumina MiSeq. Overall study outcomes, separate from this receptor: Only 2 patients with many gluten-specific T cells had their challenge samples analyzed by bulk sequencing. The circulating gluten-specific T cells hit their peak on day 6, and the day-6 repertoire seemed to be made up largely of expanded preexisting memory clonotypes. In about 7 patients, roughly 12-45% of single-cell TCR-alpha/beta clonotypes seen at the latest time point had also been present at baseline, compared with about 51-55% in the bulk data. Clonal expansion rose on day 6, as shown by reduced sample-corrected Shannon diversity of circulating gluten-specific T cells.

Libraries were made using 5' RACE. For sequencing, an Illumina MiSeq was employed. Bulk TCR libraries were prepared with a modified SMART protocol. The authors' analysis ran thus. Selected pRESTO steps were used for read preprocessing, and IMGT/HighV-QUEST was used to assign V, D, J genes and CDR3 junctions. Only bulk sequences found in at least two replicates with 10 or more cumulative reads were retained. Repertoire diversity was estimated with an undersampling-corrected Shannon index in samples with more than 20 cells. TCRdb reprocessed the public reads (quality trimming at Q25 with fastp, clone calling with MiXCR) and kept in-frame beta chains. Rows are unified per CDR3 protein, each entry keeping the most common DNA and genes. V and J calls and clone size were set by TCRdb, not the authors. This sample comprises about 280 distinct CDR3 sequences, 9.7% of them detected only once. The ten largest clonotypes hold approximately 65% of the sample.

Blood cells were gated as tetramer-binding CD4+ effector-memory gut-homing T cells defined as CD3+, CD45RA-, CD62L- and integrin beta7+, with lineage markers excluded. To study recall of gluten-specific T cells, treated celiac disease patients who were on a gluten-free diet went through a 14-day oral dietary gluten challenge. Cells were sorted on an Aria II cell sorter as single cells, and also in bulk when tetramer-positive cells were relatively numerous. Peripheral blood mononuclear cells were isolated using Ficoll density gradient centrifugation and were cryopreserved prior to staining. Before tetramer-binding CD4+ T cells were sorted, thawed cells were stained with a pool of PE-conjugated HLA-DQ:gluten tetramers that present immunodominant gluten epitopes. After staining with HLA-DQ:gluten tetramers, blood samples were enriched using a tetramer-based method. This clonotype is labeled medium-sized (0.01 to 0.1%). Base qualities are missing; no much larger clone stands one base away.

The CDR3 goes from the cysteine to the phenylalanine over 15 residues. CDR3 DNA is the only sequence kept; it has 45 bases, read in frame from the first base. Here V drops 0 bases and J drops 8 bases, and the junction holds 5 bases not matched to any gene. Sequences SGHVS (CDR1) and FNYEAQ (CDR2) are obtained from the germline V gene. The sequence was obtained from a male donor with celiac disease. The specimen comprised gluten-specific CD4+ T cells sorted from blood using tetramers, sampled at baseline or on day 6, 14 or 28 of gluten challenge (not recorded which). Rearrangement joined TRBV7-6 to TRBJ2-1, with 9 middle bases fitting TRBD2. In nucleotides, the sequence is TGTGCCAGCAGCTTAGCGGCGGGAGGGCCGTATGAGCAGTTCTTC. The encoded protein is CASSLAAGGPYEQFF.